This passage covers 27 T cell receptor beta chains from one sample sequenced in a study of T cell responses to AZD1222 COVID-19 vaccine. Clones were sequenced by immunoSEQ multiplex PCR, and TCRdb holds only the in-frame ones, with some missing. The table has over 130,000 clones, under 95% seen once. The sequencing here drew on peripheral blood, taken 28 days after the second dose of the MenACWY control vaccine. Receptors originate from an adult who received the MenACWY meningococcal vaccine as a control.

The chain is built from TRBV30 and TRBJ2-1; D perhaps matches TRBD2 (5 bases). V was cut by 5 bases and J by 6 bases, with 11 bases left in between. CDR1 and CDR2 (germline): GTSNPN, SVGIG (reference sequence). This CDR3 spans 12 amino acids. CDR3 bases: TGTGCCTGGGGGCGAAGCGGCAATGAGCAGTTCTTC. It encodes CAWGRSGNEQFF.

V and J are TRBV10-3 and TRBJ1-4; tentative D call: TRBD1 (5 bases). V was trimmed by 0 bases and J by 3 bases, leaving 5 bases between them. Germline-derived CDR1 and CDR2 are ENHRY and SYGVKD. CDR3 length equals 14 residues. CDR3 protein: CAISESRANEKLFF. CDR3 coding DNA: TGTGCCATCAGTGAGTCCAGGGCTAATGAAAAACTGTTTTTT.

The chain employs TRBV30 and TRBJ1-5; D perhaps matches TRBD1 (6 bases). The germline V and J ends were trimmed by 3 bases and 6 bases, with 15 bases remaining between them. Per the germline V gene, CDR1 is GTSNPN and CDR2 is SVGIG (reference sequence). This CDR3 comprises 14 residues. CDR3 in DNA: TGTGCCTGGAGCGACCCCAGGGGCGGTCAGCCCCAGCATTTT. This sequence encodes CAWSDPRGGQPQHF.

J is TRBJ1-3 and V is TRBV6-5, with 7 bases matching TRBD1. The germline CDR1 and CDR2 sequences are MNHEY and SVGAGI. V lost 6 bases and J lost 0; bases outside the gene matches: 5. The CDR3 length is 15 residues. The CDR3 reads CASSRDRASGNTIYF. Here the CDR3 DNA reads TGTGCCAGCAGCCGCGACAGGGCCTCTGGAAACACCATATATTTT.

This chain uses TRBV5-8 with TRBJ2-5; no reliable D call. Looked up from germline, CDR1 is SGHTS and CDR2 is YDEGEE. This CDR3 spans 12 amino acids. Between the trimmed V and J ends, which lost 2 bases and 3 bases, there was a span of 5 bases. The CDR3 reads CASSFLEETQYF. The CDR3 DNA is TGTGCCAGCAGCTTTCTTGAAGAGACCCAGTACTTC.

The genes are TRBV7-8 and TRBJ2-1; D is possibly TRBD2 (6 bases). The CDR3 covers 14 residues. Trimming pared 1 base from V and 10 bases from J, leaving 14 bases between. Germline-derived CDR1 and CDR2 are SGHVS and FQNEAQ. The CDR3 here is CASSLVSRAGEQFF. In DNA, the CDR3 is TGTGCCAGCAGCTTAGTATCTCGGGCGGGAGAGCAGTTCTTC.

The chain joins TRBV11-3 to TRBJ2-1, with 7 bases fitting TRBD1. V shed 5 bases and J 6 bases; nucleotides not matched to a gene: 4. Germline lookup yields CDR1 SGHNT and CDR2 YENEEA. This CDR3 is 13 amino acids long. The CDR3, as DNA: TGTGCCAGCAGCCCGGGACAGAGCAATGAGCAGTTCTTC. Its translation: CASSPGQSNEQFF.

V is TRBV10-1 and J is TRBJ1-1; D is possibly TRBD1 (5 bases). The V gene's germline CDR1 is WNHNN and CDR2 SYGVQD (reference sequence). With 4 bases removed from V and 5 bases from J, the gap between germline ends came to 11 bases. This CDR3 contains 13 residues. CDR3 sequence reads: CASSGTLGTEAFF. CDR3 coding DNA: TGCGCCAGCAGTGGGACACTGGGAACTGAAGCTTTCTTT.

CDR3: CASRDGTVSMNTEAFF. CDR3 nucleotides: TGTGCCAGCAGGGATGGGACAGTGAGCATGAACACTGAAGCTTTCTTT. The chain employs TRBV5-6 and TRBJ1-1, with 7 bases identical to TRBD1. CDR1 and CDR2 (germline): SGHDT, YYEEEE. The V and J ends lost 5 bases and 0 bases, in that order; junction bases with no gene match: 10. This CDR3 has 16 amino acids.

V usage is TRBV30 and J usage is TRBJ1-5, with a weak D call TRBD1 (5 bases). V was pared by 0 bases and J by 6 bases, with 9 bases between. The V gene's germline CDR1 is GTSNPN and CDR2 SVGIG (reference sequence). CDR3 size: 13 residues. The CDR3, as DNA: TGTGCCTGGAGTGTACAGGAGCGTCAGCCCCAGCATTTT. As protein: CAWSVQERQPQHF.

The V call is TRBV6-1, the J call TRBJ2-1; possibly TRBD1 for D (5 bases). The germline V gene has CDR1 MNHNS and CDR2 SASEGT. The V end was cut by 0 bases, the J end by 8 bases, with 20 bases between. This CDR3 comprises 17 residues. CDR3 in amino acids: CASSEASRASAPDEQFF. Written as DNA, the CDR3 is TGTGCCAGCAGTGAAGCGTCCAGGGCTTCAGCTCCCGATGAGCAGTTCTTC.

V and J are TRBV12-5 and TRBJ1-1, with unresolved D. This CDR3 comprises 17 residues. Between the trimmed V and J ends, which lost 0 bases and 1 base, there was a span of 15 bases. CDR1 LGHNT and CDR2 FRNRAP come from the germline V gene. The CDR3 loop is CASGLVRQAGENTEAFF. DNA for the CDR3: TGTGCTAGTGGTTTGGTACGTCAGGCCGGGGAGAACACTGAAGCTTTCTTT. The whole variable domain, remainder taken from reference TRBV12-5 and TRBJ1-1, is DARVTQTPRHKVTEMGQEVTMRCQPILGHNTVFWYRQTMMQGLELLAYFRNRAPLDDSGMPKDRFSAEMPDATLATLKIQPSEPRDSAVYFCASGLVRQAGENTEAFFGQGTRLTVV.

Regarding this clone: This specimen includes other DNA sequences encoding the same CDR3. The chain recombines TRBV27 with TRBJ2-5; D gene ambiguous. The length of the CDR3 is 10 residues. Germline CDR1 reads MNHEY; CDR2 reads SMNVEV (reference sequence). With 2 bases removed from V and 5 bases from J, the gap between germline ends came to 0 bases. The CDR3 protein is CASSLETQYF. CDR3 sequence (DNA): TGTGCCAGCAGTTTAGAGACCCAGTACTTC.

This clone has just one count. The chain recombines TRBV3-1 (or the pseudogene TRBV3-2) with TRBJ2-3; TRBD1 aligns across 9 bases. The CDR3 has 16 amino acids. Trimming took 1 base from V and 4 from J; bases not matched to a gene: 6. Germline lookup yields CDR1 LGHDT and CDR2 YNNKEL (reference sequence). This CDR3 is CASSQAGGQGPDTQYF. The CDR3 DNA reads TGTGCCAGCAGCCAAGCTGGGGGACAGGGTCCAGATACGCAGTATTTT.

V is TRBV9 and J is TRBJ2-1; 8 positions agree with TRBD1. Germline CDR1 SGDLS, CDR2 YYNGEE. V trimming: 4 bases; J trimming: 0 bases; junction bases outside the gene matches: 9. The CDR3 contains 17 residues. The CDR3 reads CASSSDRGTSSYNEQFF. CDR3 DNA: TGTGCCAGCAGCTCAGACAGGGGCACTAGCTCCTACAATGAGCAGTTCTTC.

The DNA of the CDR3 is TGTGCCAGCAGCCTCGGGAAACAGGCTTTCTTT. Translation: CASSLGKQAFF. The rearrangement uses TRBV7-9 and TRBJ1-1, with unresolved D. The CDR3 runs 11 residues. Germline V lookup: CDR1 SEHNR, CDR2 FQNEAQ (reference sequence). V was cut by 5 bases and J by 11 bases, with 12 bases left in between.

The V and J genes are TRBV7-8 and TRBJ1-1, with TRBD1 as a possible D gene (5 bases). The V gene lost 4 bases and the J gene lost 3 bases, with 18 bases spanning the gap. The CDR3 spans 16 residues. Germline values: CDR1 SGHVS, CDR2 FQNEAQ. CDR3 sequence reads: CASSSRTWGEDTEAFF. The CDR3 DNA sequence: TGTGCCAGCAGCTCGAGGACGTGGGGGGAGGACACTGAAGCTTTCTTT.

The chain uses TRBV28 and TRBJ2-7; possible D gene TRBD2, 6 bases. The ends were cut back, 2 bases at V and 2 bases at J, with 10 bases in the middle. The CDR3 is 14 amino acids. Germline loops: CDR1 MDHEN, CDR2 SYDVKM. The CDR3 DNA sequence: TGTGCCAGCAGTTTACAGGGAGGTACCTACGAGCAGTACTTC. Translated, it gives CASSLQGGTYEQYF.

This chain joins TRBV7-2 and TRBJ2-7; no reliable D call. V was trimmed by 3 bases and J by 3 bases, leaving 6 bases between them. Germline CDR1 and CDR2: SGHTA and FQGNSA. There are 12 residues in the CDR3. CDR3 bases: TGTGCCAGCAGCTTGTCCGGCTACGAGCAGTACTTC. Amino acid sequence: CASSLSGYEQYF.

The CDR3 loop reads CASRLTGTTEAFF. The CDR3 nucleotides read TGTGCCAGCAGGCTAACAGGGACCACTGAAGCTTTCTTT. The rearrangement joins TRBV27 to TRBJ1-1; TRBD1 might be the D (6 bases). Trimming cost V 6 bases and J 4 bases, with 12 bases left between them. CDR1 is MNHEY, CDR2 SMNVEV, per germline (reference sequence). The CDR3 runs to 13 residues.

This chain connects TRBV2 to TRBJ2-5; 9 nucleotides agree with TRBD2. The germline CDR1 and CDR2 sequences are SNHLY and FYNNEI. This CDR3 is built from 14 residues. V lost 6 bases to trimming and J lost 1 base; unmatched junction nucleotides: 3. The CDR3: CASRPGLAQETQYF. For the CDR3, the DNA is TGTGCCAGCAGGCCGGGACTAGCCCAAGAGACCCAGTACTTC. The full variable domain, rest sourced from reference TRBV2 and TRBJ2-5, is EPEVTQTPSHQVTQMGQEVILRCVPISNHLYFYWYRQILGQKVEFLVSFYNNEISEKSEIFDDQFSVERPDGSNFTLKIRSTKLEDSAMYFCASRPGLAQETQYFGPGTRLLVL.

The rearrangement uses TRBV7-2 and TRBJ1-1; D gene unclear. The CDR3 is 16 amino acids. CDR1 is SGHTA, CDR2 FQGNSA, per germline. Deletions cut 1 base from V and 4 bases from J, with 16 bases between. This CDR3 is CASSLESGRSGTEAFF. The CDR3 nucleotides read TGTGCCAGCAGCTTAGAGTCGGGCCGGTCGGGCACTGAAGCTTTCTTT.

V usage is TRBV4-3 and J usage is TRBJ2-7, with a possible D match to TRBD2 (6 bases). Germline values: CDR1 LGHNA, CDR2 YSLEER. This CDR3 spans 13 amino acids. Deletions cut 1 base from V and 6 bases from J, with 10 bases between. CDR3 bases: TGCGCCAGCAGCCAAGGAGGGGACTCCGAGCAGTACTTC. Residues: CASSQGGDSEQYF.

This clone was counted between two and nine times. The CDR3 sequence: CASSSRQISGNTIYF. CDR3 DNA sequence: TGTGCCAGCAGTTCCCGACAGATCTCTGGAAACACCATATATTTT. The V gene is TRBV6-5, the J gene TRBJ1-3; D possibly corresponds to TRBD1 (5 bases). CDR3 length: 15 residues. Germline lookup yields CDR1 MNHEY and CDR2 SVGAGI. V lost 4 bases and J 0 bases, leaving 10 bases between the germline ends.

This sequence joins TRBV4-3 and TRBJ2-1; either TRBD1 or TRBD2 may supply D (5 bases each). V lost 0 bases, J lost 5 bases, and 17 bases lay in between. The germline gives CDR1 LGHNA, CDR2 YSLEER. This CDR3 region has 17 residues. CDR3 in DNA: TGCGCCAGCAGCCAAGATGGGCCCGGGGCCTGGGACAATGAGCAGTTCTTC. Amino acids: CASSQDGPGAWDNEQFF.

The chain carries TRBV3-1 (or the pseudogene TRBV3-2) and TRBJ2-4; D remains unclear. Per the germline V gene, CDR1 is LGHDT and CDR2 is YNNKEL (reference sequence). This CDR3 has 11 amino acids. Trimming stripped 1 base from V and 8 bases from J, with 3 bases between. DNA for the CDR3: TGTGCCAGCAGCCAAGGGGACATTCAGTACTTC. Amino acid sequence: CASSQGDIQYF.

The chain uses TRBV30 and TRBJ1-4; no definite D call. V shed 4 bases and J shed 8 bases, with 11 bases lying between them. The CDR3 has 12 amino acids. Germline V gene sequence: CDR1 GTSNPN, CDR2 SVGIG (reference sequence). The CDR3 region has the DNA TGTGCCTGGAAGGGAGTAGGAGAAAAACTGTTTTTT. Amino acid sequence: CAWKGVGEKLFF. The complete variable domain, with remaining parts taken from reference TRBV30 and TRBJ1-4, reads SQTIHQWPATLVQPVGSPLSLECTVEGTSNPNLYWYRQAAGRGLQLLFYSVGIGQISSEVPQNLSASRPQDRQFILSSKKLLLSDSGFYLCAWKGVGEKLFFGSGTQLSVL.